One T cell receptor beta chain is described in this entry. Assay used: immunoSEQ multiplex PCR; TCRdb lists only in-frame clones, some missing. The sample has tens of thousands of clones, 70% to 90% seen once. The entry originates in a study of OX40 agonist ivuxolimab in advanced cancers. Study background: Cancers in dose escalation were hepatocellular, melanoma, renal cell and head and neck.

The CDR3 length is 12 residues. Germline CDR1 SNHLY, CDR2 FYNNEI. V gave up 5 bases and J gave up 3 bases, with 7 bases separating them. The rearrangement uses TRBV2 and TRBJ2-5; D possibly corresponds to TRBD1 (5 bases). The receptor's source is an adult with an advanced solid tumor such as melanoma, head and neck, liver or kidney cancer. Sample: CD4+ or CD8+ T cells sorted from blood, taken in a trial of the OX40 agonist ivuxolimab. For the CDR3, the DNA is TGTGCCAGCAGTAGACAGAAAGAGACCCAGTACTTC. Its protein product is CASSRQKETQYF.